The text below deals with one T cell receptor (beta chain). Its antigen is unknown. This specimen belongs to a study of shared clonotypes between healthy human individuals. As for the study in general: Three plates were used per donor for CD4 naive, three for CD4 memory, two for CD8 naive and one for CD8 memory. Study conclusions and caveats: Relative to clonotypes present in all four donors, those not shared had lower generation probabilities.

Donors were healthy HIV-negative adults without recent acute infections or vaccinations. The CDR3 spans 19 residues. CDR1 is MDHEN and CDR2 is SYDVKM in the germline V gene. Trimming removed 6 bases from V and 3 bases from J, with 24 bases in between. Method: immunoSEQ multiplex PCR; TCRdb's copy keeps in-frame clones and lacks some. The sample lists about a million clones; 70% to 80% were seen once. This TCR derives from a man younger than 35 in good health. The specimen sequenced was memory CD4+ T cells sorted from blood. Specified subset: CD45RA-negative fraction. V gene TRBV28 combines with J gene TRBJ1-6; D is unclear. The CDR3 here is CASSTGPSRAGLYNSPLHF. The CDR3, as DNA: TGTGCCAGCAGCACCGGGCCGAGTAGGGCAGGTCTCTATAATTCACCCCTCCACTTT.